This T cell receptor beta chain was captured in a study of T-cell reconstitution after alpha-beta-depleted transplantation in children. CDR1 is SGHRS, CDR2 YFSETQ, per germline. The CDR3 spans 14 residues. V lost 6 bases and J lost 7, with 19 bases in between. This clonotype was detected many times. TCRbeta library construction was performed incorporating unique molecular identifiers. MiXCR, run by TCRdb on the PCR reads, gives a single entry per CDR3 protein. The sample carries roughly 500,000 distinct CDR3 sequences, 15% to 20% recorded once. Sequenced here: PBMCs from the stem cell graft donor, sampled from the stem cell graft. This sequence was found in a human donor who donated a stem cell graft to a child with acute lymphoblastic leukemia. The genes are TRBV5-1 and TRBJ1-1; D is unresolved. The CDR3 nucleotides read TGCGCCAGCAAACCCCAGGTGTCAAATAGTGAAGCTTTCTTT. Encoded protein: CASKPQVSNSEAFF.